These 18 T cell receptor beta chains were all obtained from the same sample, sequenced in a study of T cell responses to AZD1222 COVID-19 vaccine. Sequencing used immunoSEQ multiplex PCR; TCRdb keeps in-frame clones, though not all of them. Seen here are 65,000 to 85,000 clones, 70% to 90% observed once, and the top ten hold about 13%. Sequences were derived from peripheral blood, sampled on day 0 of AZD1222 vaccination. Receptors originate from an adult in good health.

The CDR3, as DNA: TGTGCCAGTAGAACCTACCCATCCTACGGGGGATACAATGAGCAGTTCTTC. Amino acids: CASRTYPSYGGYNEQFF. The chain joins TRBV19 to TRBJ2-1, with D possibly TRBD2 on 6 matching bases. The V end lost 6 bases, the J end lost 4 bases, and 22 bases lay between the germline ends. The CDR3 covers 17 residues. Germline CDR1 and CDR2: LNHDA and SQIVND (reference sequence).

The chain uses TRBV5-4 and TRBJ2-3; D unclear. Looked up from germline, CDR1 is SGHNT and CDR2 is YYREEE (reference sequence). Trimming pared 0 bases from V and 3 bases from J, leaving 8 bases between. The CDR3 length is 14 residues. The CDR3 sequence is CASSLGRYTDTQYF. The CDR3, as DNA: TGTGCCAGCAGCTTGGGACGATATACAGATACGCAGTATTTT.

This sequence joins TRBV9 and TRBJ1-2; D not resolved. CDR3 length: 15 residues. The germline CDR1 and CDR2 sequences are SGDLS and YYNGEE. The germline V and J ends were trimmed by 4 bases and 3 bases, with 16 bases remaining between them. CDR3 in amino acids: CASSSSPRRDYGYTF. The CDR3 DNA follows: TGTGCCAGCAGCTCCTCTCCCCGTAGGGACTATGGCTACACCTTC.

CDR3 loop: CASSPSDSQLSYEQYF. CDR3 nucleotide sequence: TGTGCCAGCTCACCATCGGACAGTCAATTGTCCTACGAGCAGTACTTC. The rearrangement links TRBV18 to TRBJ2-7; D might be TRBD1 (6 bases). CDR1 KGHSH and CDR2 LQKENI come from the germline V gene. The CDR3 covers 16 residues. The V end was cut by 2 bases, the J end by 1 base, with 15 bases between.

J is TRBJ2-3 and V is TRBV19, with 11 bases lining up with TRBD1. The CDR3 spans 18 residues. Unmatched junction bases numbered 14, after V lost 5 bases and J lost 4 bases. Germline V CDR1 and CDR2: LNHDA, SQIVND (reference sequence). In nucleotides, the CDR3 is TGTGCCAGTAGTTTATGGGGACTCGGACAGGGGGCATCAGATACGCAGTATTTT. Amino acid sequence: CASSLWGLGQGASDTQYF.

V and J are TRBV4-3 and TRBJ2-7, with a possible D match to TRBD1 (7 bases). The V end was cut by 4 bases, the J end by 3 bases, with 22 bases between. From germline, CDR1 is LGHNA and CDR2 YSLEER. The CDR3 length is 17 residues. CDR3 bases: TGCGCCAGCAGCCGAGCAGCCTCCGGGACAGCGGGCTACGAGCAGTACTTC. Residues: CASSRAASGTAGYEQYF.

This clone was seen more than once but under ten times. The DNA of the CDR3 is TGTGCCAGCAGTTACTCGCGGACAAGTCCCTACGAGCAGTACTTC. As protein: CASSYSRTSPYEQYF. This chain joins TRBV6-5 and TRBJ2-7; tentatively, D is TRBD1 (5 bases). Trimming cost V 0 bases and J 2 bases, with 11 bases left between them. The CDR3 runs to 15 residues. CDR1 MNHEY and CDR2 SVGAGI come from the germline V gene.

This chain links TRBV19 with TRBJ1-1; D is possibly TRBD1 (5 bases). The germline CDR1 and CDR2 sequences are LNHDA and SQIVND (reference sequence). Trimming took 9 bases from V and 0 from J, leaving 20 bases between them. The CDR3 extends over 16 amino acids. The CDR3 loop reads CASGDFGGGVNTEAFF. For the CDR3, the DNA is TGTGCCAGCGGTGACTTTGGGGGAGGGGTGAACACTGAAGCTTTCTTT.

This sequence joins TRBV25-1 and TRBJ2-5, with D perhaps matching TRBD2 (5 bases). The CDR3 has 11 residues. V shed 10 bases and J shed 0 bases, with 6 bases lying between them. The V gene's germline CDR1 is MGHDK and CDR2 SYGVNS. CDR3 protein: CATGNQETQYF. The CDR3, as DNA: TGTGCCACGGGAAACCAAGAGACCCAGTACTTC.

The chain uses TRBV5-6 and TRBJ1-2; TRBD1 matches 9 bases. The CDR3 loop spans 14 amino acids. Per germline, CDR1 SGHDT and CDR2 YYEEEE. The trim removed 4 bases at V and 2 bases at J, leaving 3 bases unmatched. CDR3 amino acids: CASSLGTGNYGYTF. DNA for the CDR3: TGTGCCAGCAGCCTCGGGACAGGGAACTATGGCTACACCTTC.

V usage is TRBV7-3 and J usage is TRBJ2-1; 12 positions agree with TRBD2. The trim removed 0 bases at V and 5 bases at J, leaving 2 bases unmatched. This CDR3 contains 16 residues. CDR1 SGHTA and CDR2 FQGTGA come from the germline V gene. The CDR3 DNA reads as TGTGCCAGCAGCTTAACGACTAGCGGGGGCCACAATGAGCAGTTCTTC. Residues: CASSLTTSGGHNEQFF.

The CDR3: CAISEQGSSYNSPLHF. CDR3 sequence (DNA): TGTGCCATCAGTGAACAGGGGAGCTCCTATAATTCACCCCTCCACTTT. This chain uses TRBV10-3 with TRBJ1-6; TRBD1 aligns across 7 bases. Germline values: CDR1 ENHRY, CDR2 SYGVKD. This CDR3 spans 16 amino acids. The J segment lost 0 bases and the V segment lost 3 bases, leaving 2 bases of the junction unmatched.

The chain combines TRBV12-3 or TRBV12-4 with TRBJ1-2, with D uncertain. This CDR3 has 13 residues. Trimming cost V 5 bases and J 6 bases, with 13 bases left between them. CDR3 nucleotide sequence: TGTGCCAGCAGTCTCCGACCGAGCGATGGCTACACCTTC. It yields the protein CASSLRPSDGYTF.

The chain joins TRBV10-3 to TRBJ2-5; tentative D call: TRBD1 (7 bases). The V end was cut by 3 bases, the J end by 1 base, with 15 bases between. Germline CDR1 and CDR2: ENHRY and SYGVKD. The CDR3 spans 16 residues. This CDR3 reads CAISDRGTVGQETQYF. For the CDR3, the DNA is TGTGCCATCAGTGACCGCGGGACAGTGGGCCAAGAGACCCAGTACTTC.

The chain carries TRBV9 and TRBJ1-6; a possible D gene is TRBD1 (6 bases). V lost 2 bases and J 3 bases, leaving 12 bases between the germline ends. CDR3 length equals 16 residues. CDR1 is SGDLS and CDR2 is YYNGEE in the germline V gene. In DNA, the CDR3 is TGTGCCAGCAGCGTGGGGGCCTTTGGCTATAATTCACCCCTCCACTTT. It specifies CASSVGAFGYNSPLHF.

As regards this clone: One end of the junction fails to match germline, which may point to a read error. The chain is built from TRBV6-5 and TRBJ1-2, with 8 bases lining up with TRBD1. The CDR3 covers 13 residues. CDR1 is MNHEY, CDR2 SVGAGI, per germline. Here the CDR3 DNA reads TGTGCAAGCAAACCGGGACAGGAACTTGGCTACACCTTC. Its protein is CASKPGQELGYTF.

The chain carries TRBV28 and TRBJ1-3, with 10 nucleotides matching TRBD1. The V segment lost 1 base and the J segment 6 bases; nucleotides outside the gene matches: 6. This CDR3 is built from 16 residues. Per the germline V gene, CDR1 is MDHEN and CDR2 is SYDVKM. Here the CDR3 reads CASSLSGQGKENTIYF. As DNA, the CDR3 is TGTGCCAGCAGTTTATCGGGACAGGGGAAAGAAAACACCATATATTTT.

The chain carries TRBV6-2 or TRBV6-3 and TRBJ2-5, with unresolved D. Trimming stripped 2 bases from V and 4 bases from J, with 11 bases between. CDR1 and CDR2 (germline): MNHEY, SVGEGT. This CDR3 comprises 14 residues. The CDR3 reads CASSYVTISETQYF. The DNA of the CDR3 is TGTGCCAGCAGTTACGTGACAATTTCAGAGACCCAGTACTTC.